This is a list of T cell receptor beta chains from one sample in a study of chemoradiotherapy in HPV16-positive cancers. TCRdb keeps only in-frame clones here, not all; method: immunoSEQ multiplex PCR. Counted here are roughly 5,700 clones, roughly 90% occurring once; the ten biggest clones make up roughly 20%. Sequenced here: blood, sampled from a patient who underwent chemoradiotherapy. The receptors stem from a human donor with HPV-associated anogenital cancer. CDR3s include the opening cysteine and the closing phenylalanine or tryptophan. D genes are given only for firm matches. Size is stated for part of the rows, as once, few or many counts, or as a class when the clone is expanded.

v_gene: TRBV7-9
abundance: NA
d_gene: NA
j_gene: TRBJ2-3
CDR3aa: CASSFQLVTDTQYF
CDR3nt: TGTGCCAGCAGCTTTCAACTAGTCACAGATACGCAGTATTTT

v_gene: TRBV27
abundance: few
d_gene: NA
j_gene: TRBJ1-5
CDR3aa: CASSRENQPQHF
CDR3nt: TGTGCCAGCAGCCGAGAAAATCAGCCCCAGCATTTT

v_gene: TRBV9
abundance: NA
d_gene: TRBD1
j_gene: TRBJ2-7
CDR3aa: CASSNSTGREQYF
CDR3nt: TGTGCCAGCAGCAACTCGACAGGGCGAGAGCAGTACTTC

v_gene: TRBV27
abundance: NA
d_gene: NA
j_gene: TRBJ2-3
CDR3aa: CASSLDPGSTATDTQYF
CDR3nt: TGTGCCAGCAGTTTGGACCCGGGGTCAACAGCTACAGATACGCAGTATTTT

v_gene: TRBV7-9
abundance: NA
d_gene: NA
j_gene: TRBJ1-1
CDR3aa: CASSPPRHTEAFF
CDR3nt: TGTGCCAGCAGCCCCCCACGGCACACTGAAGCTTTCTTT

v_gene: TRBV7-2
abundance: NA
d_gene: NA
j_gene: TRBJ2-4
CDR3aa: CASSPGLIAKNIQYF
CDR3nt: TGTGCCAGCAGCCCAGGACTGATAGCCAAAAACATTCAGTACTTC

v_gene: TRBV7-2
abundance: NA
d_gene: TRBD2
j_gene: TRBJ2-5
CDR3aa: CASSLGGGGGETQYF
CDR3nt: TGTGCCAGCAGCTTAGGGGGGGGAGGAGGAGAGACCCAGTACTTC

v_gene: TRBV7-3
abundance: NA
d_gene: NA
j_gene: TRBJ1-1
CDR3aa: CASSLDPTSSTEAFF
CDR3nt: TGTGCCAGCAGCTTAGATCCTACCTCCTCAACCGAAGCTTTCTTT

v_gene: TRBV25-1
abundance: NA
d_gene: NA
j_gene: TRBJ1-1
CDR3aa: CASSDSSPGLPEAFF
CDR3nt: TGTGCCAGCAGTGACTCCTCCCCGGGTCTGCCTGAAGCTTTCTTT

v_gene: TRBV4-3
abundance: NA
d_gene: TRBD1
j_gene: TRBJ2-1
CDR3aa: CASSQVGQAYNEQFF
CDR3nt: TGCGCCAGCAGCCAAGTAGGACAGGCCTACAATGAGCAGTTCTTC

v_gene: TRBV4-3
abundance: NA
d_gene: TRBD2
j_gene: TRBJ2-7
CDR3aa: CASSRSAGGPHEQYF
CDR3nt: TGCGCCAGCAGCCGCTCCGCGGGAGGGCCCCACGAGCAGTACTTC

v_gene: TRBV5-5
abundance: NA
d_gene: TRBD2
j_gene: TRBJ2-1
CDR3aa: CASSKRTSGSSYNEQFF
CDR3nt: TGTGCCAGCAGCAAAAGGACTAGCGGGAGCTCCTACAATGAGCAGTTCTTC

v_gene: TRBV7-2
abundance: NA
d_gene: TRBD2
j_gene: TRBJ2-7
CDR3aa: CASSPVAGGYEQYF
CDR3nt: TGTGCCAGCAGCCCTGTAGCGGGGGGCTACGAGCAGTACTTC

v_gene: TRBV7-3
abundance: NA
d_gene: NA
j_gene: TRBJ1-5
CDR3aa: CASSPADQPQHF
CDR3nt: TGTGCCAGCAGCCCGGCCGATCAGCCCCAGCATTTT

v_gene: TRBV18
abundance: once
d_gene: NA
j_gene: TRBJ1-4
CDR3aa: CASSPLGTGLLFF
CDR3nt: TGTGCCAGCTCACCTCTGGGAACAGGGCTACTGTTTTTT

v_gene: TRBV11-2
abundance: NA
d_gene: NA
j_gene: TRBJ2-5
CDR3aa: CASSQLSSGETQYF
CDR3nt: TGTGCCAGCAGCCAACTTAGCTCTGGGGAGACCCAGTACTTC

v_gene: TRBV11-2
abundance: NA
d_gene: NA
j_gene: TRBJ2-7
CDR3aa: CASSLSGTLSSYEQYF
CDR3nt: TGTGCCAGCAGCTTATCGGGGACTCTGAGCTCCTACGAGCAGTACTTC

v_gene: TRBV7-3
abundance: NA
d_gene: NA
j_gene: TRBJ1-6
CDR3aa: CASSMNGAENSPLHF
CDR3nt: TGTGCCAGCAGCATGAACGGGGCAGAGAATTCACCCCTCCACTTT

v_gene: TRBV5-6
abundance: few
d_gene: NA
j_gene: TRBJ1-2
CDR3aa: CASSSLDRYGYTF
CDR3nt: TGTGCCAGCAGCTCACTCGACCGGTATGGCTACACCTTC

v_gene: TRBV5-1
abundance: NA
d_gene: TRBD2
j_gene: TRBJ2-1
CDR3aa: CASSSWPSGRDNEQFF
CDR3nt: TGCGCCAGCAGCTCGTGGCCTAGCGGGAGGGACAATGAGCAGTTCTTC

v_gene: TRBV6-1
abundance: NA
d_gene: NA
j_gene: TRBJ2-2
CDR3aa: CASRDTNTGELFF
CDR3nt: TGTGCCAGCCGGGACACGAACACCGGGGAGCTGTTTTTT